This T cell receptor (beta chain) derives from a study of T-cell reconstitution after alpha-beta-depleted transplantation in children. Study-wide results and limits: After transplant, at about two months, alpha-beta T cells were reportedly derived from several hundred expanded graft clones.

As it was prepared, the TCRbeta library received unique molecular identifiers. TCRdb analysed the PCR reads with MiXCR anew, one entry per CDR3 protein. The table shows about 97,000 distinct CDR3 sequences, with approximately 6% occurring only once. This clonotype came up many times. The antigen is unknown. The material was PBMCs, mostly from graft donor cells, obtained 60 days after TCRalphabeta/CD19-depleted stem cell transplant. The source is a female patient aged 2-9 years who had a stem cell transplant for Fanconi anemia, so the T cells may come from the graft donor.

For the CDR3, the DNA is TGTGCCAGCAGTGTTCGGGGTAACACCGGGGAGCTGTTTTTT. This encodes CASSVRGNTGELFF. The gene calls are TRBV2 and TRBJ2-2; D is perhaps TRBD2 (5 bases). CDR3 length: 14 amino acids. V shed 4 bases and J shed 2 bases, with 8 bases lying between them. CDR1 and CDR2 from the germline V gene are SNHLY and FYNNEI. The whole variable domain, filled in from reference TRBV2 and TRBJ2-2, reads EPEVTQTPSHQVTQMGQEVILRCVPISNHLYFYWYRQILGQKVEFLVSFYNNEISEKSEIFDDQFSVERPDGSNFTLKIRSTKLEDSAMYFCASSVRGNTGELFFGEGSRLTVL.